This TCR beta chain is drawn from a study of shared clonotypes between healthy human individuals. Study-level information: Per-donor plates numbered three CD4 naive, three CD4 memory, two CD8 naive and one CD8 memory.

Regarding the study as a whole: Clonotypes which were not shared had lower generation probabilities than clonotypes that all four donors shared. Sequencing depth was expected to affect clonotype sharing among donors.

With 10 bases clipped from V and 3 bases from J, the junction kept 8 bases outside the gene matches. Germline CDR1 is ENHRY and CDR2 is SYGVKD. The CDR3 sequence is 14 residues long. About this clone itself: The antigen remains unidentified.

Original methodology: ImmunoSEQ yielded junction-only sequences lacking quality scores, so filtering differed. The repertoire was sequenced with immunoSEQ multiplex PCR; TCRdb's copy has only in-frame clones and lacks some. The V and J calls and the clone size are those of that table, but D and trimming were determined from the DNA. The sample records some 2.1 million clones, 85% to 95% being singletons. This receptor was obtained from a man aged 18-30 years in good health. The material sequenced was naive CD4+ T cells sorted from blood. The subset is: CD45RA+ positively selected. This sequence joins TRBV10-3 and TRBJ1-1; 10 bases map to TRBD1. The CDR3 sequence is CATSDRGPDTEAFF. CDR3 DNA sequence: TGTGCCACTTCAGACAGGGGGCCTGACACTGAAGCTTTCTTT.